The 9 T cell receptor beta chains presented below share a single source sample, sequenced in a study of blood T cell repertoires in COVID-19. Here immunoSEQ multiplex PCR was the method, and the copy in TCRdb shows in-frame clones only, minus some. The sample records about 150,000 clones, 70% to 90% being singletons. Specimen: peripheral blood. Receptors originate from a man between 60 and 75 years old with COVID-19, enrolled during active disease.

With respect to this clone: Other DNA sequences in this sample translate to the same CDR3. V gene TRBV11-2 combines with J gene TRBJ2-2, with D unresolved. Trimming removed 3 bases at V and 0 bases at J, with 2 bases between. Germline CDR1 SGHAT, CDR2 FQNNGV. The CDR3 extends over 13 amino acids. CDR3 coding DNA: TGTGCCAGCAGCTTCACGAACACCGGGGAGCTGTTTTTT. It encodes CASSFTNTGELFF. Variable domain in full (rest from reference TRBV11-2 and TRBJ2-2): EAGVAQSPRYKIIEKRQSVAFWCNPISGHATLYWYQQILGQGPKLLIQFQNNGVVDDSQLPKDRFSAERLKGVDSTLKIQPAKLEDSAVYLCASSFTNTGELFFGEGSRLTVL.

The rearrangement links TRBV4-3 to TRBJ1-3; D is unresolved. Trimming left V 3 bases short and J 2 bases short, with 8 bases between. Germline assignment: CDR1 LGHNA and CDR2 YSLEER. This CDR3 region has 14 residues. The CDR3 loop is CASSQGGTGNTIYF. The CDR3 region has the DNA TGCGCCAGCAGCCAGGGAGGCACTGGAAACACCATATATTTT.

In this sample, this clone turned up once. The gene calls are TRBV11-2 and TRBJ2-7; 7 bases fit TRBD1. Per germline, CDR1 SGHAT and CDR2 FQNNGV. Trimming removed 6 bases from V and 3 bases from J; junction bases left unmatched: 2. The CDR3 covers 12 residues. The CDR3 DNA follows: TGTGCCAGCAGTCGACAGGGCTACGAGCAGTACTTC. Its protein product is CASSRQGYEQYF.

CDR3: CASSYSGTDTYEQYF. The DNA of the CDR3 is TGTGCCAGCAGTTACTCAGGCACGGACACCTACGAGCAGTACTTC. The genes are TRBV6-6 and TRBJ2-7; D is possibly TRBD1 (5 bases). The CDR3 has 15 residues. Deletions cut 0 bases from V and 2 bases from J, with 11 bases between. Looked up from germline, CDR1 is MNHNY and CDR2 is SVGAGI (reference sequence).

The V gene is TRBV6-6, the J gene TRBJ1-4, with D hard to call. The CDR3 is 14 amino acids. The V end lost 0 bases, the J end lost 5 bases, and 7 bases lay between the germline ends. Germline CDR1 and CDR2: MNHNY and SVGAGI (reference sequence). In DNA form, the CDR3 reads TGTGCCAGCAGTTACTCGACTCAAAATGAAAAACTGTTTTTT. Its translation: CASSYSTQNEKLFF.

The chain recombines TRBV2 with TRBJ1-2, with D possibly TRBD1 on 6 matching bases. The CDR3 totals 13 residues. V lost 4 bases and J lost 3, with 9 bases in between. Germline CDR1 reads SNHLY; CDR2 reads FYNNEI. The CDR3 DNA reads as TGTGCCAGCAGTGCTGGACAGTACTATGGCTACACCTTC. This sequence encodes CASSAGQYYGYTF.

A few counts support this clone. V and J are TRBV11-2 and TRBJ2-7; D may be TRBD1 (6 bases). V shed 5 bases and J shed 1 base, with 12 bases lying between them. The CDR3 is 14 residues long. Germline V gives CDR1 SGHAT, CDR2 FQNNGV. In DNA form, the CDR3 reads TGTGCCAGCAGCCAGGGGTTGCTTTCCTACGAGCAGTACTTC. The encoded protein is CASSQGLLSYEQYF.

This chain uses TRBV5-1 with TRBJ2-7; 8 bases map to TRBD1. The CDR3 loop spans 14 amino acids. With V trimmed by 4 bases and J by 4 bases, 7 bases remained unmatched. CDR1 is SGHRS and CDR2 is YFSETQ in the germline V gene. In DNA form, the CDR3 reads TGCGCCAGCAGCCCCTCGGGACAGGTTTACGAGCAGTACTTC. This encodes CASSPSGQVYEQYF.

V gene TRBV19 combines with J gene TRBJ2-5; D remains ambiguous. The CDR3 sequence is 13 residues long. V dropped 7 bases and J dropped 5 bases, with 14 bases sitting between them. Germline V gene data show CDR1 as LNHDA and CDR2 as SQIVND (reference sequence). As DNA, the CDR3 is TGTGCCAGTAATCCAGACATTGGGGAGACCCAGTACTTC. Protein: CASNPDIGETQYF.